These T cell receptor beta chains were read from a single sample in a study of blood T cell repertoires in COVID-19. Repertoires were generated with immunoSEQ multiplex PCR, while TCRdb's copy carries only in-frame clones and drops some. Of fewer than 250,000 clones in the sample, about 85% were seen once. The sample was peripheral blood. These receptors were taken from a middle-aged man with acute or convalescent COVID-19. Both conserved end residues are part of each CDR3. Each record gives: J gene, clone size, V gene, D gene, CDR3 DNA, CDR3 protein. A D gene is named only where the DNA matches it firmly. Only some rows state a clone size, as once, few, many or a class for expanded clones.

>TRBJ1-5|NA|TRBV18|TRBD1
TGTGCCAGCTGTCAGGGGGTGGATCAGCCCCAGCATTTT
CASCQGVDQPQHF
>TRBJ1-2|once|TRBV10-3|NA
TGTGCCATCAGTGAGTCGGGGGGGGCCCACTATGGCTACACCTTC
CAISESGGAHYGYTF
>TRBJ2-5|NA|TRBV24-1|NA
TGTGCCACCAGTGATCCCAGACGGGGGAGCCAAGAGACCCAGTACTTC
CATSDPRRGSQETQYF
>TRBJ1-5|NA|TRBV27|NA
TGTGCCAGCTTTCGGGCAGGGCTCGGTCAGCCCCAGCATTTT
CASFRAGLGQPQHF
>TRBJ1-4|NA|TRBV20-1|NA
TGCAGTGCTAGTCATCGGGGTCAAGGTGAAAAACTGTTTTTT
CSASHRGQGEKLFF
>TRBJ2-2|NA|TRBV6-1|NA
TGTGCCAGCAGTGATCGGGTCGGGGAGCTGTTTTTT
CASSDRVGELFF
>TRBJ1-1|NA|TRBV29-1|TRBD1
TGCAGCGTTGATAGGGGGCCCACTGAAGCTTTCTTT
CSVDRGPTEAFF
>TRBJ2-7|NA|TRBV7-8|NA
TGTGCCAGCAGCTTAACGGACAGTTCCTACGAGCAGTACTTC
CASSLTDSSYEQYF
>TRBJ1-1|NA|TRBV10-3|NA
TGTGCCATCTTGGGGGGGCAGATGCTCACTGAAGCTTTCTTT
CAILGGQMLTEAFF
>TRBJ1-1|NA|TRBV6-2/TRBV6-3|TRBD1
TGTGCCAGCAGTACGACAGGGGGAAACACTGAAGCTTTCTTT
CASSTTGGNTEAFF
>TRBJ2-1|NA|TRBV2|TRBD2
TGTGCCAGCAGGAAGGCGGGGGGGAAGATCAATGAGCAGTTCTTC
CASRKAGGKINEQFF
>TRBJ1-4|NA|TRBV28|NA
TGTGCCAGCAGTGAGACAGATCGGGAAAAACTGTTTTTT
CASSETDREKLFF
>TRBJ2-5|few|TRBV5-1|TRBD1
TGCGCCAGCAGCTTGGTTACAGGGGCCCAAGGGACCCAGTACTTC
CASSLVTGAQGTQYF
>TRBJ2-1|NA|TRBV6-5|NA
TGTGCCAGCAGCGTGGGGATCAGGGAAATGAATGAGCAGTTCTTC
CASSVGIREMNEQFF
>TRBJ2-3|NA|TRBV6-2/TRBV6-3|TRBD2
TGTGCCAGCAGCCCTCGCCATCGCCTAGCGGGGTACCTCACAGATACGCAGTATTTT
CASSPRHRLAGYLTDTQYF
>TRBJ1-2|NA|TRBV28|NA
TGTGCCAGCAGTTTTGGGGCAAACTATGGCTACACCTTC
CASSFGANYGYTF
>TRBJ1-5|NA|TRBV28|TRBD1
TGTGCCAGCATCGACAGGGGAGCACAGCCCCAGCATTTT
CASIDRGAQPQHF
>TRBJ1-5|NA|TRBV18|NA
TGTGCCAGCTCACCGACAAATTTAGGGGAGCCCCAGCATTTT
CASSPTNLGEPQHF
>TRBJ1-1|NA|TRBV10-3|NA
TGTGCCATCAGGCAGACGAGGGACACTGAAGCTTTCTTT
CAIRQTRDTEAFF
>TRBJ2-1|NA|TRBV4-1|TRBD2
TGCGCCAGCAGCCCACAGCTAGCGGGGGGGCGGGATGAGCAGTTCTTC
CASSPQLAGGRDEQFF
>TRBJ1-5|NA|TRBV6-2/TRBV6-3|TRBD1
TGTGCCAGCGGTTTCCTCTACACGACAGGGGGCGATAATCAGCCCCAGCATTTT
CASGFLYTTGGDNQPQHF
>TRBJ1-1|NA|TRBV10-3|TRBD1
TGTGCCATCAGTGAGTCGACTCCAGGGGGAAACACTGAAGCTTTCTTT
CAISESTPGGNTEAFF
>TRBJ1-6|NA|TRBV5-6|NA
TGTGCCAGCAGCTCCTGGAGGGGAGGAATCAGTTCACCCCTCCACTTT
CASSSWRGGISSPLHF
>TRBJ1-2|NA|TRBV18|NA
TGTGCCAGCTCACCGCCAGACTATGGCTACACCTTC
CASSPPDYGYTF
>TRBJ1-2|few|TRBV9|NA
TGTGCCAGCAGCCACTTTGACAGGCCCGCTAACTATGGCTACACCTTC
CASSHFDRPANYGYTF
>TRBJ1-1|NA|TRBV28|TRBD1
TGTGCCAGCAGTGAGACAGGGAGCACTGAAGCTTTCTTT
CASSETGSTEAFF
>TRBJ2-4|NA|TRBV5-4|NA
TGTGCCAGCAGCGCCCGCGAAAGGGGAAACATTCAGTACTTC
CASSARERGNIQYF
>TRBJ2-2|NA|TRBV11-3|TRBD2
TGTGCCAGCAGCTTAGCGGGGGGAGGCGCCGGGGAGCTGTTTTTT
CASSLAGGGAGELFF
>TRBJ1-2|NA|TRBV12-3/TRBV12-4|NA
TGTGCCAGCAGTTCGTCCGGGAGAATCGGCTACACCTTC
CASSSSGRIGYTF
>TRBJ1-1|few|TRBV7-2|NA
TGTGCCAGCAGCTTGGACAGATCTAACACTGAAGCTTTCTTT
CASSLDRSNTEAFF
>TRBJ2-1|NA|TRBV7-9|NA
TGTGCCAGCCTAGGGCGGGGCCTCTACAATGAGCAGTTCTTC
CASLGRGLYNEQFF
>TRBJ2-5|NA|TRBV15|NA
TGTGCCACCAGCAGAGTTCCAGGGCGCTTTTTGGAGACCCAGTACTTC
CATSRVPGRFLETQYF
>TRBJ2-3|once|TRBV5-1|TRBD1
TGCGCCAGCAGCTTTTTGACAGGGGGCGCCGGCACAGATACGCAGTATTTT
CASSFLTGGAGTDTQYF
>TRBJ2-3|NA|TRBV10-3|TRBD2
TGTGCCATCAGACCGGGACTAGCGGGGGGCACAGATACGCAGTATTTT
CAIRPGLAGGTDTQYF
>TRBJ1-6|NA|TRBV27|NA
TGTGCCAGCAGTTTAGTAAATTCACCCCTCCACTTT
CASSLVNSPLHF
>TRBJ1-5|NA|TRBV29-1|NA
TGCAGCGTTTCGGGGATCGGTCAGCCCCAGCATTTT
CSVSGIGQPQHF
>TRBJ1-2|NA|TRBV3-1/TRBV3-2|NA
TGTGCCAGCAGCCTAAGCTTGGGGGGAGGCTACACCTTC
CASSLSLGGGYTF
>TRBJ2-3|NA|TRBV9|TRBD2
TGTGCCAGCAGCACGGGACTAGCGGGGACCCATCTCACAGATACGCAGTATTTT
CASSTGLAGTHLTDTQYF
>TRBJ2-2|NA|TRBV9|NA
TGTGCCAGCAGCGTAGAGGCAGGGGTTGTCACCGGGGAGCTGTTTTTT
CASSVEAGVVTGELFF
>TRBJ1-1|NA|TRBV3-1/TRBV3-2|NA
TGTGCCAGCGTTCGGGGTTCTGAAGCTTTCTTT
CASVRGSEAFF
>TRBJ1-6|NA|TRBV6-2/TRBV6-3|NA
TGTGCCAGCAGTTACTCGGGGGCCAGCCAGTCACCCCTCCACTTT
CASSYSGASQSPLHF
>TRBJ2-5|once|TRBV7-8|TRBD1
TGTGCCAGCAGCGCGGGACAGGGCCTGTACCAAGAGACCCAGTACTTC
CASSAGQGLYQETQYF
>TRBJ2-5|once|TRBV6-5|TRBD1
TGTGCCAGCAGCAAGGAGCCGGGACAGCGGGAGACCCAGTACTTC
CASSKEPGQRETQYF
>TRBJ2-3|NA|TRBV5-1|NA
TGCGCCAGCAGCGATCGGCTAGACGCTCAGCAGTATTTT
CASSDRLDAQQYF
>TRBJ1-4|NA|TRBV14|TRBD1
TGTGCCAGCAGCCAAGTAACAGGGGTTTCCGAAAAACTGTTTTTT
CASSQVTGVSEKLFF
>TRBJ2-4|NA|TRBV5-1|NA
TGCGCCAGCAGCCCTTCCCCGGTCCCGGGCATTCAGTACTTC
CASSPSPVPGIQYF
>TRBJ1-1|once|TRBV28|NA
TGTGCCAGCAGTTTCCGACAGATGAACACTGAAGCTTTCTTT
CASSFRQMNTEAFF
>TRBJ2-3|few|TRBV24-1|NA
TGTGCCACCAGTGATTTCCCTGTCACAGATACGCAGTATTTT
CATSDFPVTDTQYF
>TRBJ2-7|NA|TRBV29-1|TRBD1
TGCAGCGTTGTGGCAGGGGGCGCACAGTACTTC
CSVVAGGAQYF
>TRBJ2-7|NA|TRBV12-3/TRBV12-4|NA
TGTGCCAGCAGTTTGGACACCACCTACGAGCAGTACTTC
CASSLDTTYEQYF
>TRBJ2-7|few|TRBV15|NA
TGTGCCACCAGCAGAGGGACAGATGAGGAGCAGTACTTC
CATSRGTDEEQYF
>TRBJ1-2|few|TRBV5-6|TRBD1
TGTGCCAGCAGCTTATCATCCCGGGACAGGGTTTCTGAGGGTGGCTACACCTTC
CASSLSSRDRVSEGGYTF
>TRBJ2-3|NA|TRBV9|NA
TGTGCCAGCAGCGTAGGATTTGGGGGGGCAATCACAGATACGCAGTATTTT
CASSVGFGGAITDTQYF
>TRBJ1-2|NA|TRBV5-6|NA
TGTGCCAGCAGATTAGGACAGAACTATGGCTACACCTTC
CASRLGQNYGYTF